The source of this T cell receptor beta chain is a study of blood T cell repertoires in COVID-19. Study as a whole: Spain, Italy and the United States supplied samples that represented acute and convalescent COVID-19. PBMCs, B-cell-depleted T cells, or T cells provided the cDNA or gDNA that made up the material.

Original data processing: Using reference gene primer amplification, nucleated cell counts were estimated. Repertoires were generated with immunoSEQ multiplex PCR, while TCRdb's copy carries only in-frame clones and drops some. D and trimming were read from the DNA, whereas the V and J calls and clone size are those reported in that table. The sample shows about 83,000 clones, roughly 80% of them seen only once. This CDR3 region has 12 residues. Looked up from germline, CDR1 is SGHAT and CDR2 is FQNNGV. Between the trimmed V and J ends, which lost 4 bases and 7 bases, there was a span of 11 bases. Sequencing input: peripheral blood. This receptor was taken from a woman older than 75 with acute or convalescent COVID-19. This chain links TRBV11-2 with TRBJ2-7; D may be TRBD2 (5 bases). Here the CDR3 DNA reads TGTGCCAGCAGCTCGACTACAATTGAGCAGTACTTC. It yields the protein CASSSTTIEQYF.